This T cell receptor (beta chain) was sequenced in a study of blood T cell repertoires in COVID-19. V lost 4 bases and J lost 4, with 8 bases in between. This CDR3 has 13 amino acids. The V gene's germline CDR1 is LNHDA and CDR2 SQIVND (reference sequence). One Seattle source followed patients from active infection through their disease course. Produced via immunoSEQ multiplex PCR; TCRdb's table is partial and in-frame only. The data contain a few hundred thousand clones, nearly 90% of them singletons. The chain is built from TRBV19 and TRBJ1-5, with D possibly TRBD1 on 5 matching bases. The sequence derives from an older woman with COVID-19, enrolled during active disease. Sequencing input: peripheral blood. The CDR3 protein is CASSTDINQPQHF. The CDR3 bases are TGTGCCAGTAGTACGGACATTAATCAGCCCCAGCATTTT.